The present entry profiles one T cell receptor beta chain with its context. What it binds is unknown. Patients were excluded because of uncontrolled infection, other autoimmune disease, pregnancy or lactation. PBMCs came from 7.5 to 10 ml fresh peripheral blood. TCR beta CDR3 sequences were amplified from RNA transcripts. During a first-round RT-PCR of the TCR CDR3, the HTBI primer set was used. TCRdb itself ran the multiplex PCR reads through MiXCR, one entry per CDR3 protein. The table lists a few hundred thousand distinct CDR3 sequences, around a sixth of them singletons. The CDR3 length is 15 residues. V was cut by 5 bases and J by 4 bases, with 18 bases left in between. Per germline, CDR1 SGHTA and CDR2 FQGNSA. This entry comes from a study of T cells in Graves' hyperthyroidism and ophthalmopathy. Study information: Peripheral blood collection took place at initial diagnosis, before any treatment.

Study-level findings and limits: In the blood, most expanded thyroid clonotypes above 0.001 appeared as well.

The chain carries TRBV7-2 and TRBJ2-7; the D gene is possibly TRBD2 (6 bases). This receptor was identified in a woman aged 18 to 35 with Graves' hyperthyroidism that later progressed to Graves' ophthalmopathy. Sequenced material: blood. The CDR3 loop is CASSPTVGGSYEQYF. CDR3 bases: TGTGCCAGCAGCCCAACAGTTGGGGGGTCGTACGAGCAGTACTTC.